This T cell receptor beta chain was identified in a study of cytomegalovirus exposure and HLA in healthy donors. Study-wide background: Earlier findings included roughly 100 million unique TCR beta sequences obtained from about 170 million T cells. Study-level points and caveats: Cytomegalovirus-associated status was assigned to about 180 TCR beta chains. TCR beta sequences reportedly predicted the HLA-A and HLA-B alleles of most subjects accurately. It was likely that a cluster of highly shared sequence variants was a sequencing artifact.

Note on this clone: Its matching antigen is unknown.

The PCR employed 60 Vbeta primers together with 13 Jbeta primers. Using immunoSEQ multiplex PCR, the repertoire was profiled, and TCRdb retains in-frame clones only, with some absent. The sample has approximately 200,000 clones, almost 85% seen once. Trimming cost V 7 bases and J 5 bases, with 14 bases left between them. The CDR3 has 14 amino acids. Germline-derived CDR1 and CDR2 are MDHEN and SYDVKM. The TCR originated in a boy younger than 18 in good health and CMV-seronegative. Sequences were obtained from PBMCs. This rearrangement joins TRBV28 to TRBJ2-2; D is possibly TRBD1 (6 bases). CDR3 protein: CASNVRGKTGELFF. CDR3 DNA sequence: TGTGCCAGCAATGTCAGGGGAAAGACCGGGGAGCTGTTTTTT.